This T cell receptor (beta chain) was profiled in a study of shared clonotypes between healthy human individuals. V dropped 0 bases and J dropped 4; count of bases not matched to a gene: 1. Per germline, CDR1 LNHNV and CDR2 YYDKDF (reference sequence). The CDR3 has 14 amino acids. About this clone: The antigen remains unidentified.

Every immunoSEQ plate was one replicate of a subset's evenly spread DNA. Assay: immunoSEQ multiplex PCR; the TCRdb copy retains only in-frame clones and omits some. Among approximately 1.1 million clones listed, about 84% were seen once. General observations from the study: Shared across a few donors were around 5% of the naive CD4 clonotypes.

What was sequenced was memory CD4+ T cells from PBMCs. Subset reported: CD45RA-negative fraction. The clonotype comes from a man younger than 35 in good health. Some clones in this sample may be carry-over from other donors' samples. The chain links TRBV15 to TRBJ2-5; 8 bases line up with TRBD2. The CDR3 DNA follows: TGTGCCACCAGCAGAGACGGGACTAGAGAGACCCAGTACTTC. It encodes CATSRDGTRETQYF.